The 25 T cell receptor beta chains below were found in one sample sequenced in a study of T cells expressing NK-cell markers. Reprocessing the 5' RACE reads, TCRdb reports a single entry for every CDR3 protein and omits DNA. The sample totals about 430,000 distinct CDR3 sequences. The material sequenced was blood T cells: a sorted CD56 or NKG2C T cell subset, CD4+ or CD8+ T cells, or bulk PBMC T cells (not recorded which). Source of these receptors: a woman between 45 and 65 years old in good health.

The genes are TRBV3-1 and TRBJ1-5; TCRdb outputs TRBD1, but without DNA this stays unchecked. The length of the CDR3 is 16 residues. The germline CDR1 and CDR2 sequences are LGHDT and YNNKEL (reference sequence). This chain's CDR3 is CASSQATGAAEGPQHF.

This chain joins TRBV6-1 and TRBJ2-2. This CDR3 contains 15 residues. The germline gives CDR1 MNHNS, CDR2 SASEGT. CDR3 sequence reads: CASSEGAINTGELFF.

The chain is built from TRBV11-3 and TRBJ2-3; the TCRdb D gene call, TRBD2, has no DNA to confirm it. The CDR3 has 17 amino acids. Per germline, CDR1 SGHNT and CDR2 YENEEA. This CDR3 is CASSLRLAGAFQDTQYF.

The V and J genes are TRBV6-1 and TRBJ1-3. This CDR3 spans 16 amino acids. Germline V gene lookup returns CDR1 MNHNS and CDR2 SASEGT. CDR3 protein: CASSEIGIISGNTIYF.

The rearrangement links TRBV6-5 to TRBJ2-1; as DNA is missing, the TRBD2 call by TCRdb cannot be tested. The CDR3 covers 15 residues. Germline assignment: CDR1 MNHEY and CDR2 SVGAGI. Here the CDR3 reads CASSYLPSGHNEQFF.

The chain combines TRBV18 with TRBJ1-1. CDR1 is KGHSH, CDR2 LQKENI, per germline. The CDR3 consists of 17 residues. CDR3 sequence: CASSQSGTSFGITEAFF.

V is TRBV7-6 and J is TRBJ1-1. This CDR3 is built from 15 residues. Germline V lookup: CDR1 SGHVS, CDR2 FNYEAQ. The CDR3 loop reads CASSSGRRGNTEAFF.

The V and J genes are TRBV20-1 and TRBJ2-1; as DNA is missing, the TRBD2 call by TCRdb cannot be tested. The CDR3 contains 14 residues. The V gene's germline CDR1 is DFQATT and CDR2 SNEGSKA (reference sequence). The CDR3 loop is CSATGLAIYNEQFF.

The V and J genes are TRBV5-6 and TRBJ2-1. The CDR3 runs to 17 residues. CDR1 and CDR2 (germline): SGHDT, YYEEEE. The CDR3 reads CASSFFRGLNPSNEQFF.

This chain joins TRBV24-1 and TRBJ2-1; absent DNA, TCRdb's TRBD2 call cannot be checked. The CDR3 length is 13 residues. Germline CDR1 is KGHDR and CDR2 is SFDVKD. CDR3 in amino acids: CATRTSGSGEQFF.

This chain connects TRBV20-1 to TRBJ2-6; TCRdb picks TRBD2, but there is no DNA to check that call. CDR3 length: 20 residues. CDR1 and CDR2 from the germline V gene are DFQATT and SNEGSKA (reference sequence). The CDR3: CSARAKLRLAGVTGANVLTF.

The chain uses TRBV20-1 and TRBJ2-1. Germline CDR1 reads DFQATT; CDR2 reads SNEGSKA (reference sequence). This CDR3 has 14 amino acids. The chain's CDR3 is CSARDSSTYNEQFF.

The chain is built from TRBV5-1 and TRBJ2-7; there is no DNA to check the TCRdb D call of TRBD2. In germline, CDR1 is SGHRS, CDR2 YFSETQ. The CDR3 loop spans 14 amino acids. The CDR3 sequence: CASTSGLAPSEQYF.

The chain joins TRBV4-1 to TRBJ1-5. Germline V lookup: CDR1 MGHRA, CDR2 YSYEKL. The CDR3 is 15 residues long. The CDR3 is CASSQETSGNQPQHF.

V gene TRBV29-1 combines with J gene TRBJ2-2. CDR3 length: 15 amino acids. Germline V gene lookup returns CDR1 SQVTM and CDR2 ANQGSEA. CDR3 region: CSVGGGLHNTGELFF.

The chain carries TRBV7-9 and TRBJ2-2. Germline V gives CDR1 SEHNR, CDR2 FQNEAQ (reference sequence). CDR3 length equals 14 residues. CDR3 sequence reads: CASSLLRNTGELFF.

The rearrangement links TRBV25-1 to TRBJ1-1; TCRdb indicates TRBD1, and absent DNA this call remains unverified. Germline CDR1 reads MGHDK; CDR2 reads SYGVNS. The CDR3 has 14 residues. The chain's CDR3 is CASSEGTLNTEAFF.

This sequence joins TRBV5-1 and TRBJ1-1; checking the TCRdb D call of TRBD1 is not possible without DNA. Germline loops: CDR1 SGHRS, CDR2 YFSETQ. CDR3 length: 14 amino acids. CDR3 in amino acids: CASSLVGKGAEAFF. The full variable domain, rest sourced from reference TRBV5-1 and TRBJ1-1, is KAGVTQTPRYLIKTRGQQVTLSCSPISGHRSVSWYQQTPGQGLQFLFEYFSETQRNKGNFPGRFSGRQFSNSRSEMNVSTLELGDSALYLCASSLVGKGAEAFFGQGTRLTVV.

This rearrangement joins TRBV12-3 or TRBV12-4 to TRBJ1-4; TCRdb's D call, TRBD1, is unchecked because there is no DNA. The CDR3 extends over 14 amino acids. The chain's CDR3 is CASSFRVRNEKLFF.

The chain links TRBV3-1 to TRBJ2-7; TCRdb lists TRBD1, though no DNA is available to test this call. Germline CDR1 and CDR2: LGHDT and YNNKEL (reference sequence). The CDR3 runs to 14 residues. CDR3 amino acids: CASSQDRQVYEQYF.

This rearrangement joins TRBV7-9 to TRBJ2-1; TCRdb's D gene call, TRBD1, goes unchecked for lack of DNA. This CDR3 comprises 16 residues. Per the germline V gene, CDR1 is SEHNR and CDR2 is FQNEAQ (reference sequence). CDR3 protein: CASSFLRTGSYNEQFF.

This chain joins TRBV11-3 and TRBJ2-1; TCRdb's D call, TRBD1, is unchecked because there is no DNA. The CDR3 is 15 residues long. The V gene's germline CDR1 is SGHNT and CDR2 YENEEA. The CDR3 sequence is CASSLSGLGYNEQFF.

The genes are TRBV29-1 and TRBJ2-1; the D call from TCRdb, TRBD1, cannot be confirmed without DNA. There are 16 residues in the CDR3. Germline assignment: CDR1 SQVTM and CDR2 ANQGSEA. CDR3: CSAGQGIGTSYNEQFF.

The rearrangement uses TRBV20-1 and TRBJ2-4; no DNA is available, so the TRBD1 call from TCRdb remains unchecked. CDR1 is DFQATT, CDR2 SNEGSKA, per germline (reference sequence). The CDR3 totals 14 residues. CDR3 sequence reads: CSARRGSSGNIQYF.

V and J are TRBV24-1 and TRBJ2-2; TCRdb indicates TRBD2, and absent DNA this call remains unverified. Germline CDR1 is KGHDR and CDR2 is SFDVKD. This CDR3 has 15 amino acids. The CDR3 sequence: CATSDTRAHTGELFF.